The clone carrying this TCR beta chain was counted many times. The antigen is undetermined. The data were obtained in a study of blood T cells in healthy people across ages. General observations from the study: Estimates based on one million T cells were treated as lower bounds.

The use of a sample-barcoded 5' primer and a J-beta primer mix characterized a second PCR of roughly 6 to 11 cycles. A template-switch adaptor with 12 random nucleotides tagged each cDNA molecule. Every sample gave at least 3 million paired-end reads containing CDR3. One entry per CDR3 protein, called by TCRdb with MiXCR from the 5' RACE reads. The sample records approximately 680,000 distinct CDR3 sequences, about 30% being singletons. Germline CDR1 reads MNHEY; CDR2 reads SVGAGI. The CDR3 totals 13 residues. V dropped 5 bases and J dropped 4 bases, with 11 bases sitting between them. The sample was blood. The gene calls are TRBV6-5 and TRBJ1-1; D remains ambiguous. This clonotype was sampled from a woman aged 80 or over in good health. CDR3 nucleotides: TGTGCCAGCAGTCAAGACTTGCTCACTGAAGCTTTCTTT. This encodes CASSQDLLTEAFF.